What follows are 14 T cell receptor beta chains derived from one specimen sequenced in a study of radiotherapy plus CTLA-4 blockade in lung cancer. Only in-frame clones appear in the TCRdb table, and some are missing; sequencing was by immunoSEQ multiplex PCR. The sample has approximately 98,000 clones; around 83% are singletons. Here the sequenced sample was peripheral blood, taken from a patient treated with radiotherapy plus ipilimumab. These receptors were collected from a human donor with non-small cell lung cancer who had a partial response to radiotherapy plus ipilimumab.

This clone was recorded a few times. This chain joins TRBV28 and TRBJ2-4; 14 nucleotides match TRBD2. Looked up from germline, CDR1 is MDHEN and CDR2 is SYDVKM. The CDR3 has 19 residues. V shed 5 bases, J shed 0 bases, and the junction held 9 bases outside the gene matches. The CDR3 DNA reads as TGTGCCAGCAGTACCAGGACTAGCGGGAGGTTCCTAGCCAAAAACATTCAGTACTTC. Its protein product is CASSTRTSGRFLAKNIQYF.

The rearrangement links TRBV28 to TRBJ1-5; 8 nucleotides match TRBD1. V shed 10 bases, J shed 5 bases, and the junction held 13 bases outside the gene matches. This CDR3 has 15 amino acids. CDR1 MDHEN and CDR2 SYDVKM come from the germline V gene. CDR3 bases: TGTGCCACATTTATATTCCAGGGGGCGGATCAGCCCCAGCATTTT. It translates to CATFIFQGADQPQHF.

CDR3 region: CASSIVLAGGTGELFF. The CDR3, as DNA: TGTGCCAGTAGTATAGTGTTAGCGGGGGGCACCGGGGAGCTGTTTTTT. This sequence joins TRBV19 and TRBJ2-2, with TRBD2 identical over 10 bases. V lost 1 base to trimming and J lost 4 bases; unmatched junction nucleotides: 3. Germline-derived CDR1 and CDR2 are LNHDA and SQIVND (reference sequence). The CDR3 spans 16 residues. The full variable domain, in which reference TRBV19 and TRBJ2-2 provide the parts outside the CDR3, is DGGITQSPKYLFRKEGQNVTLSCEQNLNHDAMYWYRQDPGQGLRLIYYSQIVNDFQKGDIAEGYSVSREKKESFPLTVTSAQKNPTAFYLCASSIVLAGGTGELFFGEGSRLTVL.

This clone was seen a single time. The chain recombines TRBV5-1 with TRBJ1-4; weak D call: TRBD1 (5 bases). The germline CDR1 and CDR2 sequences are SGHRS and YFSETQ. CDR3 length equals 16 residues. V lost 0 bases and J 8 bases, leaving 17 bases between the germline ends. CDR3 bases: TGCGCCAGCAGCTTGGCATCCGCACTCCCAGGGGAAAAACTGTTTTTT. Translated, it gives CASSLASALPGEKLFF. Full variable domain (rest looked up from reference TRBV5-1 and TRBJ1-4): KAGVTQTPRYLIKTRGQQVTLSCSPISGHRSVSWYQQTPGQGLQFLFEYFSETQRNKGNFPGRFSGRQFSNSRSEMNVSTLELGDSALYLCASSLASALPGEKLFFGSGTQLSVL.

The chain recombines TRBV30 with TRBJ2-1, with 8 positions matching TRBD2. The CDR3 totals 15 residues. Trimming removed 1 base from V and 6 bases from J; junction bases left unmatched: 8. Germline V CDR1 and CDR2: GTSNPN, SVGIG (reference sequence). The CDR3 bases are TGTGCCTGGAGTGCTCGCGGGAGGACGGCCAATGAGCAGTTCTTC. Translation: CAWSARGRTANEQFF.

This rearrangement joins TRBV7-3 to TRBJ1-2; TRBD1 matches at 9 bases. This CDR3 has 15 residues. With 5 bases clipped from V and 4 bases from J, the junction kept 8 bases outside the gene matches. The germline V gene encodes CDR1 SGHTA and CDR2 FQGTGA. The CDR3 DNA follows: TGTGCCAGCAGCCCGGACAGGGGAGACCTCTATGGCTACACCTTC. Translating it yields CASSPDRGDLYGYTF.

Worth noting for this clone: The sample has other DNA sequences that encode this CDR3 too. The chain uses TRBV5-1 and TRBJ2-7; perhaps TRBD1 as D (5 bases). Germline V gives CDR1 SGHRS, CDR2 YFSETQ. The V end was cut by 0 bases, the J end by 6 bases, with 10 bases between. The CDR3 is 13 residues long. CDR3: CASSLGQGGEQYF. CDR3 DNA: TGCGCCAGCAGCTTGGGGCAGGGCGGCGAGCAGTACTTC.

This clone has a single count. This chain joins TRBV27 and TRBJ1-2, with D perhaps matching TRBD1 (6 bases). Trimming removed 4 bases from V and 7 bases from J, with 19 bases in between. The CDR3 totals 15 residues. Germline V gives CDR1 MNHEY, CDR2 SMNVEV (reference sequence). The CDR3 spells CASSSGEGKRGGYTF. As DNA, the CDR3 is TGTGCCAGCAGTTCAGGGGAAGGCAAGAGGGGTGGCTACACCTTC.

The chain combines TRBV7-2 with TRBJ2-2, with 8 bases aligning to TRBD2. CDR1 is SGHTA and CDR2 is FQGNSA in the germline V gene. Trimming took 5 bases from V and 7 from J; bases not matched to a gene: 3. The CDR3 covers 13 residues. This CDR3 is CASSATSGGELFF. CDR3 coding DNA: TGTGCCAGCAGCGCCACTAGCGGCGGGGAGCTGTTTTTT.

The CDR3 is CASKEDRANTGELFF. The CDR3 DNA reads TGTGCCAGCAAGGAAGACAGGGCTAACACCGGGGAGCTGTTTTTT. This chain uses TRBV19 with TRBJ2-2; TRBD1 aligns across 7 bases. The CDR3 runs 15 residues. Unmatched junction bases numbered 9, after V lost 9 bases and J lost 2 bases. The germline V gene encodes CDR1 LNHDA and CDR2 SQIVND (reference sequence).

The CDR3 protein is CASSNSVLLNNEQFF. The CDR3 DNA reads as TGTGCCAGCAGCAATAGCGTATTATTAAACAATGAGCAGTTCTTC. This chain links TRBV11-2 with TRBJ2-1, with D possibly TRBD2 on 5 matching bases. The CDR3 loop spans 15 amino acids. V was clipped by 5 bases and J by 5 bases, with 16 bases between them. Germline V gene sequence: CDR1 SGHAT, CDR2 FQNNGV. Together with reference TRBV11-2 and TRBJ2-1, the CDR3 gives the full variable domain: EAGVAQSPRYKIIEKRQSVAFWCNPISGHATLYWYQQILGQGPKLLIQFQNNGVVDDSQLPKDRFSAERLKGVDSTLKIQPAKLEDSAVYLCASSNSVLLNNEQFFGPGTRLTVL.

The gene calls are TRBV5-4 and TRBJ2-7, with 8 bases aligning to TRBD1. CDR1 SGHNT and CDR2 YYREEE come from the germline V gene (reference sequence). CDR3 length equals 14 residues. Trimming at V came to 0 bases and at J to 7 bases, leaving 6 bases not matched to a gene. The CDR3 DNA reads as TGTGCCAGCAGCTTGGACAGGGGGTCTAGGGAGCAGTACTTC. This translates into CASSLDRGSREQYF.

As DNA, the CDR3 is TGTGCCAGCAGTGGGACTAGCGGGAGTACTTCGCAAGATACGCAGTATTTT. Protein sequence: CASSGTSGSTSQDTQYF. This chain joins TRBV2 and TRBJ2-3; 13 bases agree with TRBD2. Germline CDR1 SNHLY, CDR2 FYNNEI. The CDR3 has 17 residues. The J segment lost 5 bases and the V segment lost 4 bases, leaving 9 bases of the junction unmatched. Looking up the rest from reference TRBV2 and TRBJ2-3 gives the full variable domain: EPEVTQTPSHQVTQMGQEVILRCVPISNHLYFYWYRQILGQKVEFLVSFYNNEISEKSEIFDDQFSVERPDGSNFTLKIRSTKLEDSAMYFCASSGTSGSTSQDTQYFGPGTRLTVL.

J is TRBJ2-5 and V is TRBV30; D is possibly TRBD1 (5 bases). This CDR3 contains 14 residues. Trimming shortened V by 0 bases and J by 1 base, and 9 bases separated the two germline ends. Germline V gives CDR1 GTSNPN, CDR2 SVGIG (reference sequence). DNA for the CDR3: TGTGCCTGGAGTGTCGGACACTCCCAAGAGACCCAGTACTTC. Translated: CAWSVGHSQETQYF.